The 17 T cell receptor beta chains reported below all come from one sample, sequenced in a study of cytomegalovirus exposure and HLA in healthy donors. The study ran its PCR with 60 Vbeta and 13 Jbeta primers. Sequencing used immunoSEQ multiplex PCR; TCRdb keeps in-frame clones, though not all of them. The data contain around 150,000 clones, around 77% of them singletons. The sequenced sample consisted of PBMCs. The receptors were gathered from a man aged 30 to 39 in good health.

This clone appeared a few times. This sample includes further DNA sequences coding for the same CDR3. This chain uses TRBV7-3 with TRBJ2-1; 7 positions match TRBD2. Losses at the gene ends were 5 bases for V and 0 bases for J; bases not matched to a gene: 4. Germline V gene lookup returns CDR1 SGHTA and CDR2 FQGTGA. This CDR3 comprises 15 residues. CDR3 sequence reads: CASSPGGSSYNEQFF. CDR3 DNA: TGTGCCAGCAGCCCCGGGGGGAGCTCCTACAATGAGCAGTTCTTC.

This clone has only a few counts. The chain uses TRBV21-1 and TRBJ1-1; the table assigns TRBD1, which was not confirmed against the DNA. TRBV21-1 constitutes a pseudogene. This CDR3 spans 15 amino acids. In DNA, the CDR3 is TGTGCCAGCAGCAAGGGACATTCGGCGGTCATTGAAGCTTTCTTT. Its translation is CASSKGHSAVIEAFF.

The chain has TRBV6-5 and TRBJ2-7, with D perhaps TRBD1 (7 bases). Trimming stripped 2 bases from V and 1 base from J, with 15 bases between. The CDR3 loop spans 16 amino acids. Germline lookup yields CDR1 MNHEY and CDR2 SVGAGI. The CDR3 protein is CASSYGGGGLSYEQYF. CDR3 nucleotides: TGTGCCAGCAGTTACGGAGGAGGGGGCCTTTCCTACGAGCAGTACTTC.

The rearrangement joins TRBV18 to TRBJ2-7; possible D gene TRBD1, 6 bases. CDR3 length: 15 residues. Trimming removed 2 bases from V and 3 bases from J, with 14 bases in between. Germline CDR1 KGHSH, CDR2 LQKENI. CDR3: CASSPKTGFYYEQYF. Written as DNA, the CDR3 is TGTGCCAGCTCACCAAAAACAGGGTTTTACTACGAGCAGTACTTC.

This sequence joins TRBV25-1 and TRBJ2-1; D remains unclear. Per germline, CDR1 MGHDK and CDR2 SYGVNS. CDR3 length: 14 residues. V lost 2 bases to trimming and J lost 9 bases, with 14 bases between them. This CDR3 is CASSEPKRRGEQFF. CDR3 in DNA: TGTGCCAGCAGTGAACCTAAAAGGCGAGGTGAGCAGTTCTTC.

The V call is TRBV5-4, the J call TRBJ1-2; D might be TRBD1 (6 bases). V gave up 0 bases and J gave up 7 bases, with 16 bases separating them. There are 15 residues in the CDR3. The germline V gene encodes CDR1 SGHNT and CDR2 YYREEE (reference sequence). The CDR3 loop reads CASSLADRGGSGYTF. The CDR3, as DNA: TGTGCCAGCAGCTTGGCCGATAGGGGGGGATCTGGCTACACCTTC.

The CDR3 is CASSYQQGALYEQYF. The DNA for the CDR3 is TGTGCCAGCAGTTACCAACAGGGGGCACTCTACGAGCAGTACTTC. The V gene is TRBV28, the J gene TRBJ2-7; 9 bases map to TRBD1. There are 15 residues in the CDR3. CDR1 MDHEN and CDR2 SYDVKM come from the germline V gene. The V gene end was trimmed by 4 bases and the J gene end by 3 bases; junction bases not matched to a gene: 7.

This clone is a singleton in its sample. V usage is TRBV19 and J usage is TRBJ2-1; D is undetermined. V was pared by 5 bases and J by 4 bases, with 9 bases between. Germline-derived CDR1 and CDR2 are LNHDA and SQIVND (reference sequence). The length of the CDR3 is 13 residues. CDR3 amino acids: CASSLSTYNEQFF. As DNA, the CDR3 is TGTGCCAGTAGTCTGAGTACGTACAATGAGCAGTTCTTC.

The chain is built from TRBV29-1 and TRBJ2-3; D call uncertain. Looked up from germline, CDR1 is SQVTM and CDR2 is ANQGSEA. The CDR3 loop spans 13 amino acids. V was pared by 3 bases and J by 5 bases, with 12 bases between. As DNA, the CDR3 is TGCAGCGTTGAGAGGTCTACTGGAGATACGCAGTATTTT. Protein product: CSVERSTGDTQYF.

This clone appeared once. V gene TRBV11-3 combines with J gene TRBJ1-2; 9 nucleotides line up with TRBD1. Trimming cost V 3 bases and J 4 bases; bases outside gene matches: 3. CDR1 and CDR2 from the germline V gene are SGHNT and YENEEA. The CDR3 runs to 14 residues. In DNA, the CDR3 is TGTGCCAGCAGCTTGACAGGGGGGTCCTATGGCTACACCTTC. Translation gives CASSLTGGSYGYTF.

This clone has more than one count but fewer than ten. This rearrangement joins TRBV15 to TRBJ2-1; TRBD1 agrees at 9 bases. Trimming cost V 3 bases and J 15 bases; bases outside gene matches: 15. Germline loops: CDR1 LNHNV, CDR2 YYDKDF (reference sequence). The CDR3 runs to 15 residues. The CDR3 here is CATSSENPGQGCLFF. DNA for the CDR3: TGTGCCACCAGCAGCGAAAATCCGGGACAGGGTTGCCTGTTCTTC. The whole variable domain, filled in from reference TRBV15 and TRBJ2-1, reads DAMVIQNPRYQVTQFGKPVTLSCSQTLNHNVMYWYQQKSSQAPKLLFHYYDKDFNNEADTPDNFQSRRPNTSFCFLDIRSPGLGDTAMYLCATSSENPGQGCLFFGPGTRLTVL.

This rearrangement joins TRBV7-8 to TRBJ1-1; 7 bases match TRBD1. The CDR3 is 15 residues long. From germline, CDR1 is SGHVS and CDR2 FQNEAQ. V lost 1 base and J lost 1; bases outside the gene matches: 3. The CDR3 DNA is TGTGCCAGCAGCTTAGTCGAGGGGGCGAACACTGAAGCTTTCTTT. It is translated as CASSLVEGANTEAFF. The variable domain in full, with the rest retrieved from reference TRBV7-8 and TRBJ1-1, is GAGVSQSPRYKVAKRGQDVALRCDPISGHVSLFWYQQALGQGPEFLTYFQNEAQLDKSGLPSDRFFAERPEGSVSTLKIQRTQQEDSAVYLCASSLVEGANTEAFFGQGTRLTVV.

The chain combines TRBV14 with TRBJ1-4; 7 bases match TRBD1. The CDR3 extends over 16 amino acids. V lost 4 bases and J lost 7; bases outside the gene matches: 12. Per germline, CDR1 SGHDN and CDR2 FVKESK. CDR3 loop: CASSPLGTTGSEKLFF. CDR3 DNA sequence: TGTGCCAGCAGCCCCCTGGGGACGACAGGGAGTGAAAAACTGTTTTTT.

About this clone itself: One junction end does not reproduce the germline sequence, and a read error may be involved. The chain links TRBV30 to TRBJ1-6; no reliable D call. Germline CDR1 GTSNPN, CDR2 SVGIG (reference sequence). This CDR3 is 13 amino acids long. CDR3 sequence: CAWTAGRNSPLHF. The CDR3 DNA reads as TGTGCCTGGACGGCGGGGAGAAATTCCCCCCTCCACTTT.

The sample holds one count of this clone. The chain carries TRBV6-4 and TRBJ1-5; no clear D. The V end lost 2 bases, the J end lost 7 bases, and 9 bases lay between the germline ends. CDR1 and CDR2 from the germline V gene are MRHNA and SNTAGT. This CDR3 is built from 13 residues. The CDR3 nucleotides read TGTGCCAGCAGTGACGAATTGGGCCAGCCCCAGCATTTT. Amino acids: CASSDELGQPQHF.

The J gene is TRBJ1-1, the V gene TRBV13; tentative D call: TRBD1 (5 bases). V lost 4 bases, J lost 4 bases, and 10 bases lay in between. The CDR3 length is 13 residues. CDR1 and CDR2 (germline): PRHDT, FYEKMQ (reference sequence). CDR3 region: CASSSRGVTEAFF. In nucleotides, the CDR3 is TGTGCCAGCAGCTCCCGGGGGGTCACTGAAGCTTTCTTT. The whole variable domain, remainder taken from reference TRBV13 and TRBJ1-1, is AAGVIQSPRHLIKEKRETATLKCYPIPRHDTVYWYQQGPGQDPQFLISFYEKMQSDKGSIPDRFSAQQFSDYHSELNMSSLELGDSALYFCASSSRGVTEAFFGQGTRLTVV.

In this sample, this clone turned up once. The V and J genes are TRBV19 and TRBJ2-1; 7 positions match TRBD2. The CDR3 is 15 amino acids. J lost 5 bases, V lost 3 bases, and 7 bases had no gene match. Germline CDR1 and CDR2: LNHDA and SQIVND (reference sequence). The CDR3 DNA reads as TGTGCCAGTAGTATGTGGCTAGCGGTGAACAATGAGCAGTTCTTC. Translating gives CASSMWLAVNNEQFF.